The source of this TCR beta chain is a study of blood T cell repertoires in COVID-19. The CDR3 loop spans 13 amino acids. Germline V lookup: CDR1 SQVTM, CDR2 ANQGSEA. V lost 2 bases, J lost 4 bases, and 11 bases lay in between. The table came from immunoSEQ multiplex PCR; TCRdb's copy has only in-frame clones and leaves some out. The table has about 260,000 clones, around 78% seen once. The sequenced material came from peripheral blood. The sequence derives from a man aged 60-69 years who had recovered from COVID-19. J is TRBJ1-1 and V is TRBV29-1, with D tentatively TRBD1 (6 bases). CDR3 residues: CSVETGWSTEAFF. In DNA form, the CDR3 reads TGCAGCGTTGAAACAGGGTGGAGCACTGAAGCTTTCTTT. The full variable domain, completed using reference TRBV29-1 and TRBJ1-1, is SAVISQKPSRDICQRGTSLTIQCQVDSQVTMMFWYRQQPGQSLTLIATANQGSEATYESGFVIDKFPISRPNLTFSTLTVSNMSPEDSSIYLCSVETGWSTEAFFGQGTRLTVV.